This T cell receptor (beta chain) stems from a study of T cells in Graves' hyperthyroidism and ophthalmopathy. Amplified TCR beta CDR3 regions derived from RNA transcripts. The TCR CDR3 first-round RT-PCR relied on the HTBI primer set. TCRdb analysed the multiplex PCR reads with MiXCR anew, one entry per CDR3 protein. The sample holds roughly 400,000 distinct CDR3 sequences, 25% seen once. This clonotype was seen a few times. The TCR comes from a man aged 50 to 59 with Graves' hyperthyroidism. Sample: blood.

The CDR3 DNA sequence: TGTGCCAGCAGCTTAGGCCGGACCGGCGAGTACTTC. This encodes CASSLGRTGEYF. J is TRBJ2-5 and V is TRBV11-1; D call uncertain. The germline gives CDR1 SGHAT, CDR2 FQDESV (reference sequence). Trimming left V 1 base short and J 12 bases short, with 12 bases between. CDR3 length equals 12 residues.